Reported below is one T cell receptor (beta chain). These data are taken from a study of blood T cell repertoires in COVID-19. Under the authors' procedure: Cell counts per sample came from amplifying reference gene primers. Assay used: immunoSEQ multiplex PCR; TCRdb lists only in-frame clones, some missing. The V and J calls and clone size come from that table; D and trimming were worked out from the DNA. In the table there are around 93,000 clones, around 80% of which are singletons. The clonotype originates from an elderly man with acute or convalescent COVID-19. The specimen sequenced was peripheral blood.

CDR3 amino acids: CASGTGQYFNGYTF. DNA for the CDR3: TGTGCCAGCGGCACGGGACAGTATTTTAATGGCTACACCTTC. The chain employs TRBV16 and TRBJ1-2, with 7 bases fitting TRBD1. This CDR3 contains 14 residues. Per the germline V gene, CDR1 is KGHSY and CDR2 is FQNENV. V lost 8 bases and J lost 6; bases outside the gene matches: 12.